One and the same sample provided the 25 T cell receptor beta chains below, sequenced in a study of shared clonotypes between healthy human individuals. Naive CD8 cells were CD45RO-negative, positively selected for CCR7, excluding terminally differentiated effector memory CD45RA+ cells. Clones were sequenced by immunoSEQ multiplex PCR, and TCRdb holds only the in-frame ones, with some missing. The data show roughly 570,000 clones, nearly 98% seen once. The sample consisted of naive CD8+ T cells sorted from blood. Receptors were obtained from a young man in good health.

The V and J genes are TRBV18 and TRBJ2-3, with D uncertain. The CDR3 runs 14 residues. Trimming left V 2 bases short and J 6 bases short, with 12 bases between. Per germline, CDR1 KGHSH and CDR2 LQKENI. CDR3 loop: CASSPKEYSDTQYF. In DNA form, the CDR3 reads TGTGCCAGCTCACCAAAAGAATATTCGGATACGCAGTATTTT.

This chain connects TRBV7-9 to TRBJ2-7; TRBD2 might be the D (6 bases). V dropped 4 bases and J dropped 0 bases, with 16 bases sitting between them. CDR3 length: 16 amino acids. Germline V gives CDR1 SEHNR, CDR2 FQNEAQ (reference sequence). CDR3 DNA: TGTGCCAGCAGCTCCTCTAGCGACAGAAGCTCCTACGAGCAGTACTTC. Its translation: CASSSSSDRSSYEQYF.

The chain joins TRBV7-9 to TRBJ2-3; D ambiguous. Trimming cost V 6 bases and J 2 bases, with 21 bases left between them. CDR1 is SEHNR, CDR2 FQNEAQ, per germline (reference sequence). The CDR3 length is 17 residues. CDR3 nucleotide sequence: TGTGCCAGCAGTCCCCCCGGGTCCCTCGGGCCCACAGATACGCAGTATTTT. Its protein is CASSPPGSLGPTDTQYF. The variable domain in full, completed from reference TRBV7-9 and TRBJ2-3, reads DTGVSQNPRHKITKRGQNVTFRCDPISEHNRLYWYRQTLGQGPEFLTYFQNEAQLEKSRLLSDRFSAERPKGSFSTLEIQRTEQGDSAMYLCASSPPGSLGPTDTQYFGPGTRLTVL.

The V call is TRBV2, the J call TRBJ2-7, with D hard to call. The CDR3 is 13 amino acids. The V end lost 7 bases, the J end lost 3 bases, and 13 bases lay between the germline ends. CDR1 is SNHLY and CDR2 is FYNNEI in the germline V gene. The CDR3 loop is CASTTDRNYEQYF. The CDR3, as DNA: TGTGCCAGCACTACCGACCGGAACTACGAGCAGTACTTC.

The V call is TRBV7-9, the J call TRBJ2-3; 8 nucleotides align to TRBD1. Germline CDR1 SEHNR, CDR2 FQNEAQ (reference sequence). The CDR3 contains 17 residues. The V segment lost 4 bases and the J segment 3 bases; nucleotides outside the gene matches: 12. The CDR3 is CASSSGQGLHNTDTQYF. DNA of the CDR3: TGTGCCAGCAGCTCTGGACAGGGACTCCATAATACAGATACGCAGTATTTT.

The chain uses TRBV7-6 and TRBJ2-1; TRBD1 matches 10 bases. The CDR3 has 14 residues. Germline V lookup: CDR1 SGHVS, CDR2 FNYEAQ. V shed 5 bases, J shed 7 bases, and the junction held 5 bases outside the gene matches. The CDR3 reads CASSARQGANEQFF. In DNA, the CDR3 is TGTGCCAGCAGCGCGAGACAGGGGGCAAATGAGCAGTTCTTC.

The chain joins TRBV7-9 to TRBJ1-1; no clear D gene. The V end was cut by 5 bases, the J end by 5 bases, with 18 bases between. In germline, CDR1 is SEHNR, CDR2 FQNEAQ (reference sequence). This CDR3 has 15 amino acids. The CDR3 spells CASSPGGRPLTEAFF. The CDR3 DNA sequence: TGTGCCAGCAGCCCGGGTGGCAGGCCGTTGACTGAAGCTTTCTTT.

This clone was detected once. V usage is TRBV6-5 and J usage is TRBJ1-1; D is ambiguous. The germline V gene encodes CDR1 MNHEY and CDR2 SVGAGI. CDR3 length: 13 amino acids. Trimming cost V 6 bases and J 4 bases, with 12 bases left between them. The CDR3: CASSLGLRTEAFF. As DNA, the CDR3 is TGTGCCAGCAGCCTCGGGTTGCGCACTGAAGCTTTCTTT.

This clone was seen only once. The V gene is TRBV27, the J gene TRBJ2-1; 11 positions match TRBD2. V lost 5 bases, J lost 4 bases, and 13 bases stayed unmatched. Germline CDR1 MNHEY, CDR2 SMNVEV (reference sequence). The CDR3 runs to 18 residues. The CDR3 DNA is TGTGCCAGCAGTCTGAACCACCCCGGGACTAGCGGTTACAATGAGCAGTTCTTC. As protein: CASSLNHPGTSGYNEQFF.

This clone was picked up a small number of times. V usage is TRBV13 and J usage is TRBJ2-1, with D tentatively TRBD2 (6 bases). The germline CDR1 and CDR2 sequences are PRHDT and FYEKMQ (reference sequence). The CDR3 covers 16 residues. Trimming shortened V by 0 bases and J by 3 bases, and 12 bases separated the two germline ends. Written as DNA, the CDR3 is TGTGCCAGCAGCTTAGGCGAGCGGAGGGTCTACAATGAGCAGTTCTTC. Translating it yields CASSLGERRVYNEQFF.

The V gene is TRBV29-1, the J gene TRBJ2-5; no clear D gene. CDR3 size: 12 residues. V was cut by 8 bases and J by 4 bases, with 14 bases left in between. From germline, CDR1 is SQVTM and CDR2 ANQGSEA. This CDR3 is CSTVGSRETQYF. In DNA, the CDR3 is TGCAGCACGGTGGGCTCCCGAGAGACCCAGTACTTC. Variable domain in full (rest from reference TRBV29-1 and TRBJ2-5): SAVISQKPSRDICQRGTSLTIQCQVDSQVTMMFWYRQQPGQSLTLIATANQGSEATYESGFVIDKFPISRPNLTFSTLTVSNMSPEDSSIYLCSTVGSRETQYFGPGTRLLVL.

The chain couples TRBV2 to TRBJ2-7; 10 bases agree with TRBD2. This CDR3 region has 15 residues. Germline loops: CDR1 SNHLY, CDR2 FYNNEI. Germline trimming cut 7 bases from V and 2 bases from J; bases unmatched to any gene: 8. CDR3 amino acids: CASTVTSGLTYEQYF. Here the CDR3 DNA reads TGTGCCAGCACGGTGACTAGCGGGCTTACCTACGAGCAGTACTTC.

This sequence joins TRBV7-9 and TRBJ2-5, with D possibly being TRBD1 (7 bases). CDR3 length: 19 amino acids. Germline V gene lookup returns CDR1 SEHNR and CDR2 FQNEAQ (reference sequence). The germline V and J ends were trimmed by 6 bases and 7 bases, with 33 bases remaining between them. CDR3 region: CASSSTVQGRMGDRGTQYF. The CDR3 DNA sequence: TGTGCCAGCAGTTCTACGGTACAGGGGAGGATGGGAGACCGAGGGACCCAGTACTTC.

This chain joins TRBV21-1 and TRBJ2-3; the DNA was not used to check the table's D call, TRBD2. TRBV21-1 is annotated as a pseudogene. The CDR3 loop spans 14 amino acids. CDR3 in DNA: TGTGCCACCAGGGGGGGGTTAAGCACAGATACGCAGTATTTT. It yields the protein CATRGGLSTDTQYF.

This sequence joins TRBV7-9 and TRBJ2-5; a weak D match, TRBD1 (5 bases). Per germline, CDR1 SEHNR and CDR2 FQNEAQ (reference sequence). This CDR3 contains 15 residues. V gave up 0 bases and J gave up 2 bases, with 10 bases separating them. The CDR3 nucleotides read TGTGCCAGCAGCTTAGCGGGGCCGGCACAAGAGACCCAGTACTTC. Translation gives CASSLAGPAQETQYF. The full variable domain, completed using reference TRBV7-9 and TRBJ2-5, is DTGVSQNPRHKITKRGQNVTFRCDPISEHNRLYWYRQTLGQGPEFLTYFQNEAQLEKSRLLSDRFSAERPKGSFSTLEIQRTEQGDSAMYLCASSLAGPAQETQYFGPGTRLLVL.

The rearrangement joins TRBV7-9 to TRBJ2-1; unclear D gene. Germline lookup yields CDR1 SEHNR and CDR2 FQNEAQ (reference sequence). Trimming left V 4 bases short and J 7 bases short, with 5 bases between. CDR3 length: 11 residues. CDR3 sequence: CASSYHNEQFF. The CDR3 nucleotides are TGTGCCAGCAGCTATCATAATGAGCAGTTCTTC.

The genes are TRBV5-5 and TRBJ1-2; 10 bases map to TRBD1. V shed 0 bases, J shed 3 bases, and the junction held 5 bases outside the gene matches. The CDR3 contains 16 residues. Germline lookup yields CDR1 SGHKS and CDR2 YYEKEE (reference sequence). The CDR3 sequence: CASSLGGTGDYYGYTF. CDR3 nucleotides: TGTGCCAGCAGCTTGGGAGGGACAGGGGATTACTATGGCTACACCTTC.

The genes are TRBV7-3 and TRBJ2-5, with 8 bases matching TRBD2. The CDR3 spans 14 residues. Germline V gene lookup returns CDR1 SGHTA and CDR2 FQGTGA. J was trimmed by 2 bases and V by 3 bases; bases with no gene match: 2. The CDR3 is CASSLGGRQETQYF. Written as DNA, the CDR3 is TGTGCCAGCAGCTTGGGCGGGAGGCAAGAGACCCAGTACTTC.

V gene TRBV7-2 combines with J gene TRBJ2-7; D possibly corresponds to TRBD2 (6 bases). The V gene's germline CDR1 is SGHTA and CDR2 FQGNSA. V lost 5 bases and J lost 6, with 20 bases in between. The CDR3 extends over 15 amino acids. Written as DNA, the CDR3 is TGTGCCAGCAGCCATAGTACTAGCCCATTGTTCGAGCAGTACTTC. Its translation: CASSHSTSPLFEQYF.

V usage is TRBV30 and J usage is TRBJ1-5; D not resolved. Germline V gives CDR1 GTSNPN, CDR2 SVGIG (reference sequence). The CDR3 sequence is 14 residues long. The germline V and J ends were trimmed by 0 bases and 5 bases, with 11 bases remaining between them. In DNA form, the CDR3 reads TGTGCCTGGAGTGTACTAGGGATTTATCAGCCCCAGCATTTT. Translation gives CAWSVLGIYQPQHF.

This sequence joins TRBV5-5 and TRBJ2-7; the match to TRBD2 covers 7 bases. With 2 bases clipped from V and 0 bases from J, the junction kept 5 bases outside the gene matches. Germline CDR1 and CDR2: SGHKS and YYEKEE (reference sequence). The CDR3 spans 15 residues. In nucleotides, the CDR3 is TGTGCCAGCAGCTTCGGGGGAGGGCCCTCCTACGAGCAGTACTTC. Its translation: CASSFGGGPSYEQYF.

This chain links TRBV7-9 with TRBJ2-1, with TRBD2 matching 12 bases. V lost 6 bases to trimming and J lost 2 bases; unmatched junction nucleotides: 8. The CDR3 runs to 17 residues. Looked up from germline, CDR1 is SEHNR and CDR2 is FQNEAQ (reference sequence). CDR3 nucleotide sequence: TGTGCCAGCAGTAACGGACTAGCGGGATCCCCCTACAATGAGCAGTTCTTC. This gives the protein CASSNGLAGSPYNEQFF.

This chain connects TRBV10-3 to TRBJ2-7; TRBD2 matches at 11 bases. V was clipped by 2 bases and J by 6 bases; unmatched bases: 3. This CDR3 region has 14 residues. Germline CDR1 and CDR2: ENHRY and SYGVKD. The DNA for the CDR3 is TGTGCCATCAGTGAGGGCCTAGCGGGAGGCGAGCAGTACTTC. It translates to CAISEGLAGGEQYF.

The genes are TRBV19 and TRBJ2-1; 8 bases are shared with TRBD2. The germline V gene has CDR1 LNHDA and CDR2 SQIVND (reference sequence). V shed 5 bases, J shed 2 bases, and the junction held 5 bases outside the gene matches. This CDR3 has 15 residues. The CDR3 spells CASSHLAGAYNEQFF. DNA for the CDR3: TGTGCCAGTAGTCACCTAGCGGGTGCCTACAATGAGCAGTTCTTC.

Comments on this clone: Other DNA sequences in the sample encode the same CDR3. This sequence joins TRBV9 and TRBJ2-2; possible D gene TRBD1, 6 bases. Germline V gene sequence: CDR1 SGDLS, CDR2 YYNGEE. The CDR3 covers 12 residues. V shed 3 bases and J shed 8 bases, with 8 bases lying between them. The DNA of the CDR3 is TGTGCCAGCAGCGCACAGGGAGGGGAGCTGTTTTTT. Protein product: CASSAQGGELFF.